Each of the 15 T cell receptor beta chains below was sequenced from the same sample in a study of cytotoxic CD8 clonotypes in ibrutinib-treated CLL. Profiling relied on immunoSEQ multiplex PCR, and the TCRdb table lists in-frame clones only, not all of them. The repertoire holds 250,000 or so clones, with 70% as singletons. Here the sequenced sample was PBMCs, taken after 24 months of ibrutinib treatment. These receptors originate from a human donor with chronic lymphocytic leukemia.

The genes are TRBV18 and TRBJ2-7; D is possibly TRBD1 or TRBD2 (5 bases each). The V gene's germline CDR1 is KGHSH and CDR2 LQKENI. V gave up 0 bases and J gave up 1 base, with 10 bases separating them. CDR3 length: 15 residues. The CDR3: CASSPPGRRSYEQYF. The CDR3 DNA sequence: TGTGCCAGCTCACCACCGGGACGCCGGTCCTACGAGCAGTACTTC.

The rearrangement links TRBV2 to TRBJ1-1; TRBD1 agrees at 7 bases. Per germline, CDR1 SNHLY and CDR2 FYNNEI. There are 13 residues in the CDR3. Trimming at V came to 4 bases and at J to 3 bases, leaving 2 bases not matched to a gene. In DNA, the CDR3 is TGTGCCAGCAGTGTTGACAGGGACACTGAAGCTTTCTTT. Amino acid sequence: CASSVDRDTEAFF.

The chain employs TRBV28 and TRBJ2-2; no reliable D call. The CDR3 is made up of 11 amino acids. The germline V gene has CDR1 MDHEN and CDR2 SYDVKM. Trimming left V 4 bases short and J 8 bases short, with 5 bases between. DNA for the CDR3: TGTGCCAGCAGTTCATCGGGGGAGCTGTTTTTT. Its protein product is CASSSSGELFF.

The rearrangement links TRBV30 to TRBJ2-5; D not resolved. Germline V gives CDR1 GTSNPN, CDR2 SVGIG (reference sequence). Trimming cost V 3 bases and J 4 bases, with 15 bases left between them. This CDR3 is built from 14 residues. CDR3 loop: CAWRGTTIPETQYF. The CDR3 nucleotides read TGTGCCTGGAGAGGTACCACGATACCAGAGACCCAGTACTTC.

The CDR3 spells CASSVTGEGNQPQHF. CDR3 nucleotide sequence: TGTGCCAGCAGCGTAACCGGGGAGGGGAATCAGCCCCAGCATTTT. The chain uses TRBV9 and TRBJ1-5, with D perhaps matching TRBD1 (5 bases). V lost 1 base to trimming and J lost 4 bases, with 12 bases between them. This CDR3 is built from 15 residues. Germline assignment: CDR1 SGDLS and CDR2 YYNGEE.

The chain employs TRBV6-5 and TRBJ2-7; D remains unclear. This CDR3 is built from 14 residues. Germline V gene sequence: CDR1 MNHEY, CDR2 SVGAGI. Trimming removed 5 bases from V and 3 bases from J, with 14 bases in between. CDR3 amino acids: CASSPSFNFYEQYF. In nucleotides, the CDR3 is TGTGCCAGCAGTCCCTCGTTTAACTTCTACGAGCAGTACTTC.

Only one count was recorded for this clone. The V call is TRBV18, the J call TRBJ2-1; D is unresolved. V shed 1 base and J shed 7 bases, with 11 bases lying between them. The CDR3 is 14 amino acids. CDR1 is KGHSH, CDR2 LQKENI, per germline. The CDR3 nucleotides read TGTGCCAGCTCACCACGTTCTTCGGAAAATGAGCAGTTCTTC. Translation: CASSPRSSENEQFF.

The chain is built from TRBV2 and TRBJ2-7, with 7 bases aligning to TRBD2. Looked up from germline, CDR1 is SNHLY and CDR2 is FYNNEI. Trimming removed 4 bases from V and 6 bases from J; junction bases left unmatched: 6. This CDR3 comprises 13 residues. DNA of the CDR3: TGTGCCAGCAGTGTAAGCGGGGCCTCCGAGCAGTACTTC. Its protein is CASSVSGASEQYF.

There are a few counts of this clone. The chain joins TRBV11-2 to TRBJ2-7; TRBD1 matches at 10 bases. V shed 4 bases, J shed 2 bases, and the junction held 8 bases outside the gene matches. This CDR3 region has 16 residues. The V gene's germline CDR1 is SGHAT and CDR2 FQNNGV. CDR3 residues: CASSSLRDRGAYEQYF. The CDR3 nucleotides are TGTGCCAGCAGCTCCCTCCGGGACAGGGGTGCCTACGAGCAGTACTTC.

This chain joins TRBV6-5 and TRBJ2-7; D possibly corresponds to TRBD2 (6 bases). The CDR3 is 13 residues long. V lost 8 bases and J 4 bases, leaving 15 bases between the germline ends. CDR1 and CDR2 (germline): MNHEY, SVGAGI. The CDR3: CASDKGRRYEQYF. CDR3 bases: TGTGCCAGCGATAAGGGGAGGCGGTACGAGCAGTACTTC.

The chain joins TRBV21-1 to TRBJ1-2. TRBV21-1 is annotated as a pseudogene. The CDR3 is 13 amino acids. The CDR3 DNA follows: TGTGCCAGCAGCACAAAACTTAACTATGGCTACACCTTC. It specifies CASSTKLNYGYTF.

A single count supports this clone. The V and J genes are TRBV4-1 and TRBJ2-7; the match to TRBD2 covers 9 bases. The CDR3 has 15 amino acids. The germline V gene has CDR1 MGHRA and CDR2 YSYEKL. V dropped 1 base and J dropped 5; count of bases not matched to a gene: 6. CDR3 protein: CASSQVKREEDEQYF. The CDR3 DNA sequence: TGCGCCAGCAGCCAAGTAAAGCGGGAGGAAGACGAGCAGTACTTC.

V usage is TRBV27 and J usage is TRBJ1-2, with D possibly matching TRBD1 (6 bases). Trimming removed 1 base at V and 6 bases at J, with 12 bases between. This CDR3 contains 14 residues. Germline-derived CDR1 and CDR2 are MNHEY and SMNVEV (reference sequence). The CDR3 DNA sequence: TGTGCCAGCAGTTTATACGAGGGGGTCAATGGCTACACCTTC. The encoded protein is CASSLYEGVNGYTF.

The V and J genes are TRBV10-2 and TRBJ2-5, with D tentatively TRBD1 (6 bases). The V end lost 8 bases, the J end lost 5 bases, and 18 bases lay between the germline ends. Germline V CDR1 and CDR2: WSHSY, SAAADI. The CDR3 has 14 residues. This chain's CDR3 is CASSPGTPPETQYF. CDR3 DNA: TGCGCCAGCTCCCCCGGGACACCCCCGGAGACCCAGTACTTC.

The chain combines TRBV25-1 with TRBJ1-3; D is perhaps TRBD1 (6 bases). The germline gives CDR1 MGHDK, CDR2 SYGVNS. V lost 0 bases and J lost 0, with 9 bases in between. The CDR3 consists of 16 residues. The CDR3 DNA sequence: TGTGCCAGCAGTGAATATGAACAGGGCTCTGGAAACACCATATATTTT. Residues: CASSEYEQGSGNTIYF.